This note documents a single T cell receptor beta chain sequence. As processed by the authors: From ImmunoSEQ came sequences covering only the junction and carrying no quality scores, so filtering differed. Method: immunoSEQ multiplex PCR; TCRdb's copy keeps in-frame clones and lacks some. V and J calls and clone size are copied from that table; D and trimming were computed from the DNA. The top ten clones hold 0.39% of a sample with about 2.3 million clones, 80% to 95% of them seen once. In germline, CDR1 is MNHEY, CDR2 SVGAGI. This CDR3 comprises 14 residues. V lost 6 bases, J lost 1 base, and 10 bases lay in between. This sample was taken from a study of shared clonotypes between healthy human individuals. The wider study: Donor ages ranged 18 to 49 years: a couple of women, three men.

The rearrangement joins TRBV6-5 to TRBJ2-1; tentatively, D is TRBD2 (6 bases). This clonotype originated in a man between 18 and 35 years old in good health. Some clones in this sample may be carry-over from other donors' samples. Source material: naive CD4+ T cells from PBMCs. The subset denotes: CD45RA+ positively selected. CDR3 in amino acids: CASRLGGSYNEQFF. The DNA of the CDR3 is TGTGCCAGCAGACTGGGAGGATCCTACAATGAGCAGTTCTTC.